This TCR beta chain was identified in a study of blood T cell repertoires in COVID-19. For the study at large: Italy, Spain and the United States were the sources of the convalescent and acute COVID-19 samples. PBMCs, B-cell-depleted T cells, or T cells were the source of the cDNA or gDNA that made up the material.

Per the original methods: Counts of nucleated cells, estimated from reference gene primer amplification, were obtained. Measured with immunoSEQ multiplex PCR; TCRdb has only the in-frame clones, and not every one. That table is the source of V, J and clone size, and D and trimming were worked out from the DNA. The sample contains about 95,000 clones, less than 85% of which appear only once. V lost 0 bases and J lost 7; bases outside the gene matches: 8. The CDR3 sequence is 15 residues long. CDR1 is SGHTA, CDR2 FQGNSA, per germline. This TCR was recovered from a human donor in a cohort sampled during active COVID-19. Sequencing used peripheral blood. This sequence joins TRBV7-2 and TRBJ2-5, with TRBD2 matching over 7 bases. CDR3 sequence reads: CASSLATAWGGTQYF. CDR3 coding DNA: TGTGCCAGCAGCTTAGCCACAGCATGGGGGGGGACCCAGTACTTC.